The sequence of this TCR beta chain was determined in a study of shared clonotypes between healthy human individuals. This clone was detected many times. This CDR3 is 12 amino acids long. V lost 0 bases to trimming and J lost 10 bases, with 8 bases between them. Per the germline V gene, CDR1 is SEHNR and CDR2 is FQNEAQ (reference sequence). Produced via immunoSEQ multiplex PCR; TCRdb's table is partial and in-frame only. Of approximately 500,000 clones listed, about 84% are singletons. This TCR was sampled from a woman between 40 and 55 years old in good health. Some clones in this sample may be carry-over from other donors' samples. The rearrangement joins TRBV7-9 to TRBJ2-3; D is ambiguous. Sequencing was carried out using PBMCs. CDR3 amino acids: CASSLASSAQYF. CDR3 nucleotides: TGTGCCAGCAGCTTAGCGTCTAGTGCGCAGTATTTT.